This entry describes one T cell receptor beta chain. This sample was taken from a study of blood T cell repertoires in COVID-19. At the level of the study: The cDNA or gDNA used as material had been derived from T cells, B-cell-depleted T cells, or PBMCs.

Assay: immunoSEQ multiplex PCR; the TCRdb copy retains only in-frame clones and omits some. The sample lists about 110,000 clones, about four fifths occurring once. CDR3 length equals 14 residues. With 8 bases clipped from V and 5 bases from J, the junction kept 8 bases outside the gene matches. The germline CDR1 and CDR2 sequences are LNHDA and SQIVND (reference sequence). This sequence originates from a woman in her sixties with acute or convalescent COVID-19. Sequenced input: peripheral blood. V usage is TRBV19 and J usage is TRBJ2-3; 9 bases map to TRBD1. DNA of the CDR3: TGTGCCAGTGCCGGGACAGGGAAAGGAGATACGCAGTATTTT. It encodes CASAGTGKGDTQYF.